A single sample gave rise to the 15 T cell receptor beta chains below, sequenced in a study of T-cell reconstitution after alpha-beta-depleted transplantation in children (dated by TCRdb to the mid-2010s). The sample's treatment or condition label, in plain terms: allogeneic hematopoietic cell transplantation with graft depleted of TCRalphabeta T cells and CD19 B cells. The library was built by means of PCR. The sequencing machine was an Illumina HiSeq 2500. TCR libraries were prepared with molecular barcoding, using unique molecular identifiers to normalize TCRbeta repertoire quantification. TCRdb reprocessed the public reads (quality trimming at Q25 with fastp, clone calling with MiXCR) and kept in-frame beta chains. Each entry merges the rows of one CDR3 protein and shows their most common DNA and genes. The sample contains 200,000 or so distinct CDR3 sequences, about 8.4% of them found a single time. The ten largest clones capture about 40% of the sample.

The sequencing here drew on PBMCs, mostly from graft donor cells, taken 360 days after TCRalphabeta/CD19-depleted stem cell transplant. The receptor source for this set is a male patient between 2 and 15 years old who had a stem cell transplant for acute myeloid leukemia, so the T cells may come from the graft donor.

V is TRBV19 and J is TRBJ2-2; D is uncertain. CDR1 and CDR2 (germline): LNHDA, SQIVND (reference sequence). The CDR3 contains 13 residues. Between the trimmed V and J ends, which lost 7 bases and 5 bases, there was a span of 11 bases. CDR3 DNA: TGTGCCAGTACCCGACTCAAAACCGGGGAGCTGTTTTTT. Its translation is CASTRLKTGELFF. The full variable domain, with the rest looked up from reference TRBV19 and TRBJ2-2, is DGGITQSPKYLFRKEGQNVTLSCEQNLNHDAMYWYRQDPGQGLRLIYYSQIVNDFQKGDIAEGYSVSREKKESFPLTVTSAQKNPTAFYLCASTRLKTGELFFGEGSRLTVL.

The chain is built from TRBV5-4 and TRBJ2-3; D not certain. The ends were cut back, 0 bases at V and 7 bases at J, with 6 bases in the middle. From germline, CDR1 is SGHNT and CDR2 YYREEE (reference sequence). The CDR3 is made up of 12 amino acids. Written as DNA, the CDR3 is TGTGCCAGCAGCTTGGATCTAAATACGCAGTATTTT. Translating it yields CASSLDLNTQYF.

This clonotype showed up just a few times. The chain employs TRBV5-1 and TRBJ1-2; no firm D call. Germline V gene data show CDR1 as SGHRS and CDR2 as YFSETQ. The V end was cut by 0 bases, the J end by 7 bases, with 10 bases between. There are 13 residues in the CDR3. CDR3 protein: CASSLGQFRGYTF. Here the CDR3 DNA reads TGCGCCAGCAGCTTGGGGCAGTTCCGTGGCTACACCTTC.

This clonotype was detected a few times. The chain has TRBV15 and TRBJ2-5; D unclear. Germline V gene lookup returns CDR1 LNHNV and CDR2 YYDKDF (reference sequence). Trimming shortened V by 5 bases and J by 4 bases, and 11 bases separated the two germline ends. The CDR3 is made up of 13 amino acids. For the CDR3, the DNA is TGTGCCACCAGCCCGACGGCTGGAGAGACCCAGTACTTC. Translated, it gives CATSPTAGETQYF. Variable domain in full (rest from reference TRBV15 and TRBJ2-5): DAMVIQNPRYQVTQFGKPVTLSCSQTLNHNVMYWYQQKSSQAPKLLFHYYDKDFNNEADTPDNFQSRRPNTSFCFLDIRSPGLGDTAMYLCATSPTAGETQYFGPGTRLLVL.

In this sample, this clonotype turned up a few times. CDR3 amino acids: CAISAGEVEKLFF. CDR3 DNA: TGTGCCATCTCGGCAGGGGAGGTAGAAAAACTGTTTTTT. The rearrangement joins TRBV10-3 to TRBJ1-4; D is perhaps TRBD1 (6 bases). The V end was cut by 8 bases, the J end by 8 bases, with 15 bases between. Germline CDR1 is ENHRY and CDR2 is SYGVKD. CDR3 length: 13 residues.

In its sample, this clonotype was seen many times. The V and J genes are TRBV5-1 and TRBJ2-1; D gene unclear. The CDR3 is made up of 16 amino acids. V shed 4 bases and J shed 2 bases, with 16 bases lying between them. Germline CDR1 and CDR2: SGHRS and YFSETQ. The CDR3 region has the DNA TGCGCCAGCAGCCCCCTTATTAGGGTAACCTACAATGAGCAGTTCTTC. Amino acid sequence: CASSPLIRVTYNEQFF.

This clonotype appeared a few times. The V and J genes are TRBV20-1 and TRBJ2-1; 14 bases agree with TRBD2. Unmatched junction bases numbered 8, after V lost 1 base and J lost 9 bases. CDR3 length equals 16 residues. Germline CDR1 reads DFQATT; CDR2 reads SNEGSKA (reference sequence). The CDR3 loop reads CSARAEGTSGSIEQFF. DNA for the CDR3: TGCAGTGCTAGAGCCGAGGGGACTAGCGGGAGCATTGAGCAGTTCTTC.

This clonotype was observed many times. The chain carries TRBV20-1 and TRBJ1-3; TRBD1 matches 7 bases. Germline V gives CDR1 DFQATT, CDR2 SNEGSKA (reference sequence). The CDR3 is 15 amino acids. V lost 3 bases and J lost 0; bases outside the gene matches: 5. CDR3 in DNA: TGCAGTGCTAGTGGTTCAGGGGGCTCTGGAAACACCATATATTTT. This sequence encodes CSASGSGGSGNTIYF.

This chain links TRBV12-3 or TRBV12-4 with TRBJ2-1; TRBD2 aligns across 8 bases. This CDR3 comprises 17 residues. V lost 3 bases and J lost 4; bases outside the gene matches: 11. The CDR3 DNA follows: TGTGCCAGCAGTTTTGGGGTGAGCGGGAGTGGTTACAATGAGCAGTTCTTC. Translating it yields CASSFGVSGSGYNEQFF.

On this clonotype: The junction differs from germline at one of its ends, possibly a read error. The chain is built from TRBV3-1 and TRBJ2-2, with D unresolved. The CDR3 sequence is 12 residues long. In germline, CDR1 is LGHDT, CDR2 YNNKEL (reference sequence). CDR3 region: CASSQSPGELFF. The DNA for the CDR3 is TGTGCCAGCAGCCAAAGTCCCGGCGAGCTGTTTTTT.

This clonotype was picked up many times. The V gene is TRBV5-5, the J gene TRBJ2-1, with 8 bases aligning to TRBD1. J lost 6 bases, V lost 4 bases, and 6 bases had no gene match. This CDR3 comprises 14 residues. Per the germline V gene, CDR1 is SGHKS and CDR2 is YYEKEE (reference sequence). CDR3 DNA sequence: TGTGCCAGCAGCACGGACAGGGTGGCCAATGAGCAGTTCTTC. Protein: CASSTDRVANEQFF.

The chain recombines TRBV5-4 with TRBJ2-5; the match to TRBD2 covers 9 bases. J lost 2 bases, V lost 0 bases, and 5 bases had no gene match. Germline CDR1 is SGHNT and CDR2 is YYREEE (reference sequence). The CDR3 covers 16 residues. The CDR3 DNA sequence: TGTGCCAGCAGCTTGGCCGCGGGAGGGATACAAGAGACCCAGTACTTC. This translates into CASSLAAGGIQETQYF.

At least ten counts were recorded for this clonotype. The chain uses TRBV6-5 and TRBJ2-2; TRBD2 aligns across 12 bases. This CDR3 spans 19 amino acids. Germline assignment: CDR1 MNHEY and CDR2 SVGAGI. The trim removed 4 bases at V and 0 bases at J, leaving 9 bases unmatched. CDR3 protein: CASSWNRLAGDPNTGELFF. The CDR3 bases are TGTGCCAGCAGTTGGAACCGACTAGCGGGGGACCCGAACACCGGGGAGCTGTTTTTT.

This clonotype appeared many times. This sequence joins TRBV29-1 and TRBJ1-5, with D unclear. Germline V CDR1 and CDR2: SQVTM, ANQGSEA. Trimming removed 0 bases at V and 6 bases at J, with 9 bases between. The CDR3 sequence is 13 residues long. CDR3: CSVEEGGGQPQHF. The CDR3 DNA reads as TGCAGCGTTGAAGAGGGAGGTGGTCAGCCCCAGCATTTT.

The rearrangement joins TRBV15 to TRBJ1-5; the D is unclear. Deletions cut 2 bases from V and 4 bases from J, with 15 bases between. CDR1 and CDR2 (germline): LNHNV, YYDKDF (reference sequence). The CDR3 length is 16 residues. For the CDR3, the DNA is TGTGCCACCAGCAGAAACCTTCCGACTCCTAATCAGCCCCAGCATTTT. This translates into CATSRNLPTPNQPQHF. The whole variable domain, remainder taken from reference TRBV15 and TRBJ1-5, is DAMVIQNPRYQVTQFGKPVTLSCSQTLNHNVMYWYQQKSSQAPKLLFHYYDKDFNNEADTPDNFQSRRPNTSFCFLDIRSPGLGDTAMYLCATSRNLPTPNQPQHFGDGTRLSIL.